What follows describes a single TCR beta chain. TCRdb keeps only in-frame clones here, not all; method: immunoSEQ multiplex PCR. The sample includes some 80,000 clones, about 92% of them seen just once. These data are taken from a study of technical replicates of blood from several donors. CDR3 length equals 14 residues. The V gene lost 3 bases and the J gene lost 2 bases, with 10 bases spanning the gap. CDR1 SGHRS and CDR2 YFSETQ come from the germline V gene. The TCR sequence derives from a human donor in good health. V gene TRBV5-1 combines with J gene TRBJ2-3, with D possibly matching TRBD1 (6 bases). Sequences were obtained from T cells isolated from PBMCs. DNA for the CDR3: TGCGCCAGCAGCTCAGGACAGTACACAGATACGCAGTATTTT. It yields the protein CASSSGQYTDTQYF. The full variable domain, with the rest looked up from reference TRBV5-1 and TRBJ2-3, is KAGVTQTPRYLIKTRGQQVTLSCSPISGHRSVSWYQQTPGQGLQFLFEYFSETQRNKGNFPGRFSGRQFSNSRSEMNVSTLELGDSALYLCASSSGQYTDTQYFGPGTRLTVL.